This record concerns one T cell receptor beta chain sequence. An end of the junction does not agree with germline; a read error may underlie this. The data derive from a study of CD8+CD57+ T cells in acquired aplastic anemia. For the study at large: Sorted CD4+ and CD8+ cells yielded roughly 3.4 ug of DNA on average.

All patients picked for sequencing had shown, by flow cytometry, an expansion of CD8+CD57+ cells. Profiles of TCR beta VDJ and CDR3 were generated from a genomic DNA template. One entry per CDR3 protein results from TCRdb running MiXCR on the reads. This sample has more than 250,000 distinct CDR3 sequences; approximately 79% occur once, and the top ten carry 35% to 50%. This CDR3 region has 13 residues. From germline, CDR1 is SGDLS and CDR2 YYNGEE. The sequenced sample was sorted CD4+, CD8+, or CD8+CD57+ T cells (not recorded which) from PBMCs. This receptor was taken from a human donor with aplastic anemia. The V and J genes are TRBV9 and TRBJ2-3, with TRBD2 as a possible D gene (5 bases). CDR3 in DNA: TGTGCCAGCAGCGACGGGGTCTCGGGAAATCAGTACTTT. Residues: CASSDGVSGNQYF.